This record concerns one T cell receptor (beta chain) sequence. Its antigen is still unknown. This table comes from immunoSEQ multiplex PCR, and its TCRdb copy is limited to in-frame clones, with some not included. The data contain more than 85,000 clones, 60% to 85% of them singletons. This record comes from a study of Ad26.COV2.S vaccination and SARS-CoV-2 variants. Study-wide results and caveats: Whether participants received vaccine or placebo, their non-spike TCR breadth was similar.

The CDR3 consists of 15 residues. Germline CDR1 reads SGDLS; CDR2 reads YYNGEE. V was cut by 0 bases and J by 6 bases, with 13 bases left in between. The sequences come from peripheral blood, collected after recovery from COVID-19. The source is a human donor who had recovered from COVID-19. V gene TRBV9 combines with J gene TRBJ1-5, with D perhaps TRBD1 (5 bases). This CDR3 is CASSVGNQGGQPQHF. The CDR3 DNA reads as TGTGCCAGCAGCGTAGGGAATCAGGGAGGTCAGCCCCAGCATTTT.